Sequencing of this TCR beta chain was carried out in a study of blood T cell repertoires in COVID-19. V lost 0 bases, J lost 0 bases, and 2 bases lay in between. This CDR3 is built from 13 residues. Germline CDR1 and CDR2: ENHRY and SYGVKD. Sequencing used immunoSEQ multiplex PCR; TCRdb keeps in-frame clones, though not all of them. The sample includes 150,000 or so clones, roughly 85% of them seen just once. This TCR was recovered from a woman aged 45 to 65 who had recovered from COVID-19. Sequencing was done on a sample of PBMCs or T cells enriched from blood (not recorded which). The V and J genes are TRBV10-3 and TRBJ1-1; D is unresolved. CDR3 nucleotide sequence: TGTGCCATCAGTGAGTCCGTGAACACTGAAGCTTTCTTT. It codes for CAISESVNTEAFF.